This is a list of T cell receptor beta chains from one sample in a study of CD4 T cells in relation to SARS-CoV-2 and coronaviruses. Antigen specificity for these receptors is unknown. The data were produced by immunoSEQ multiplex PCR, yet TCRdb's version contains in-frame clones alone and is incomplete. The repertoire holds just over 35,000 clones, with about 80% as singletons. The sequencing input was naive CD4+ T cells from PBMCs, cultured in vitro. The source is an adult with COVID-19. Each CDR3 is given with its conserved first and last residue. D genes are given only for firm matches. The listing skips clone size in some rows; elsewhere it reads once, few, many or a size class.

D	size	V	J	DNA	CDR3
NA	NA	TRBV30	TRBJ1-3	TGTGCCTGGAGAGTTGGAAACACCATATATTTT	CAWRVGNTIYF
TRBD2	NA	TRBV24-1	TRBJ2-1	TGTGCCACCAGTGATTTGCGGCGGGAGGGTAATGAGCAGTTCTTC	CATSDLRREGNEQFF
TRBD1	once	TRBV28	TRBJ2-7	TGTGCCAGCAGTTTCCGGGAAGTGCCGGGACAGGGGTACTACGAGCAGTACTTC	CASSFREVPGQGYYEQYF
NA	NA	TRBV30	TRBJ2-2	TGTGCCTGGGGGGGATTTGGGGCTGACACCGGGGAGCTGTTTTTT	CAWGGFGADTGELFF
TRBD2	NA	TRBV7-9	TRBJ2-5	TGTGCCAGCAGTCAACCGGGGGGAGGCCTTACAACGGAGACCCAGTACTTC	CASSQPGGGLTTETQYF
TRBD1	once	TRBV2	TRBJ1-1	TGTGCCAGCAGGGGGACAGCGAACACTGAAGCTTTCTTT	CASRGTANTEAFF
NA	NA	TRBV30	TRBJ2-1	TGTGCCTGGAGTCGAGCGGACTCCTACAATGAGCAGTTCTTC	CAWSRADSYNEQFF
TRBD1	NA	TRBV2	TRBJ1-2	TGTGCCAGCAGTGAAACAGGAACAGGGGATGGCTACACCTTC	CASSETGTGDGYTF
NA	once	TRBV10-2	TRBJ2-7	TGCGCCAGCCGTCGGGACTGGGACTCCTACGAGCAGTACTTC	CASRRDWDSYEQYF
TRBD2	NA	TRBV24-1	TRBJ2-3	TGTGCCACCAGTGACCCTAGACCGACCTACGGGGGAGGGCCTGGAACGCAGTATTTT	CATSDPRPTYGGGPGTQYF
NA	NA	TRBV28	TRBJ1-6	TGTGCCAGCAGTTCTCGGACAGACAGTTATAATTCACCCCTCCACTTT	CASSSRTDSYNSPLHF
TRBD1	few	TRBV6-5	TRBJ1-5	TGTGCCAGTTCACAGGGGGCGAGTCAGCCCCAGCATTTT	CASSQGASQPQHF
NA	NA	TRBV2	TRBJ1-3	TGTGCCAGCAGTGAAGGGGGTCCCGACTCTGGAAACACCATATATTTT	CASSEGGPDSGNTIYF